Each of the 23 T cell receptor beta chains below was sequenced from the same sample in a study of shared clonotypes between healthy human individuals. Clones were read by immunoSEQ multiplex PCR, and TCRdb kept only the in-frame ones, dropping some. The sample includes around 700,000 clones, about two thirds of them seen just once. Sequenced: memory CD4+ T cells sorted from blood. Subset indicated: CD45RA-negative fraction. These receptors all stem from a young woman in good health.

V usage is TRBV2 and J usage is TRBJ2-7, with no clear D. The CDR3 totals 14 residues. The germline V gene encodes CDR1 SNHLY and CDR2 FYNNEI. The ends were cut back, 1 base at V and 3 bases at J, with 10 bases in the middle. The CDR3 sequence: CASSEGYTRYEQYF. The CDR3 region has the DNA TGTGCCAGCAGTGAAGGGTACACTCGCTACGAGCAGTACTTC.

This clone was seen a handful of times. The chain has TRBV6-1 and TRBJ2-7; 10 bases agree with TRBD1. This CDR3 has 14 residues. Losses at the gene ends were 5 bases for V and 7 bases for J; bases not matched to a gene: 8. The germline V gene has CDR1 MNHNS and CDR2 SASEGT. The CDR3 DNA reads TGTGCCAGCAGTCCGGGACAGGGGTCGCGGGAGCAGTACTTC. Encoded protein: CASSPGQGSREQYF.

This clone is medium-sized within its sample. The chain uses TRBV29-1 and TRBJ2-7; TRBD2 might be the D (5 bases). CDR1 and CDR2 (germline): SQVTM, ANQGSEA. The CDR3 consists of 15 residues. V lost 2 bases to trimming and J lost 3 bases, with 17 bases between them. The CDR3 DNA is TGCAGCGTTGAACTTACGGGGTCACTCAGCTACGAGCAGTACTTC. This codes for CSVELTGSLSYEQYF.

The chain uses TRBV2 and TRBJ1-1; tentative D call: TRBD1 (6 bases). V shed 7 bases and J shed 13 bases, with 16 bases lying between them. This CDR3 is built from 11 residues. CDR1 is SNHLY and CDR2 is FYNNEI in the germline V gene. CDR3 protein: CASTQGGWVFF. The CDR3 coding sequence is TGTGCCAGCACACAGGGTGGATGGGTTTTCTTT.

The gene calls are TRBV7-9 and TRBJ2-5; D is unresolved. Between the trimmed V and J ends, which lost 1 base and 5 bases, there was a span of 8 bases. Germline V CDR1 and CDR2: SEHNR, FQNEAQ (reference sequence). This CDR3 spans 13 amino acids. The CDR3 DNA reads TGTGCCAGCAGCTTAGAGGGTTGGGAGACCCAGTACTTC. This sequence encodes CASSLEGWETQYF. Complete variable domain (other parts from reference TRBV7-9 and TRBJ2-5): DTGVSQNPRHKITKRGQNVTFRCDPISEHNRLYWYRQTLGQGPEFLTYFQNEAQLEKSRLLSDRFSAERPKGSFSTLEIQRTEQGDSAMYLCASSLEGWETQYFGPGTRLLVL.

The chain recombines TRBV7-8 with TRBJ2-5; D unresolved. Germline V CDR1 and CDR2: SGHVS, FQNEAQ. The length of the CDR3 is 13 residues. V lost 1 base and J 5 bases, leaving 8 bases between the germline ends. The CDR3 loop reads CASSLEVYETQYF. CDR3 bases: TGTGCCAGCAGCTTAGAAGTTTACGAGACCCAGTACTTC.

This chain uses TRBV25-1 with TRBJ2-7; the match to TRBD1 covers 10 bases. Per the germline V gene, CDR1 is MGHDK and CDR2 is SYGVNS. Trimming removed 7 bases from V and 7 bases from J; junction bases left unmatched: 13. The CDR3 contains 15 residues. For the CDR3, the DNA is TGTGCCAGCACCAGGGGGACAGGGGATCTGGGGGAGCAGTACTTC. It yields the protein CASTRGTGDLGEQYF.

This chain joins TRBV7-2 and TRBJ2-1; 14 bases fit TRBD2. CDR1 and CDR2 (germline): SGHTA, FQGNSA. V shed 5 bases, J shed 9 bases, and the junction held 3 bases outside the gene matches. CDR3 size: 14 residues. This CDR3 reads CASSTGTSGSEQFF. CDR3 bases: TGTGCCAGCAGCACCGGGACTAGCGGGAGTGAGCAGTTCTTC.

This clone was found a few times. This chain joins TRBV5-1 and TRBJ2-5, with D possibly being TRBD1 or TRBD2 (6 bases each). The germline V gene has CDR1 SGHRS and CDR2 YFSETQ. CDR3 length: 16 residues. Trimming pared 5 bases from V and 1 base from J, leaving 18 bases between. CDR3 nucleotides: TGCGCCAGCAGGCTTACCTGGGGGGCCAGCCAAGAGACCCAGTACTTC. It translates to CASRLTWGASQETQYF.

This clone was seen more than once but under ten times. The chain uses TRBV2 and TRBJ1-1; D possibly corresponds to TRBD1 (6 bases). This CDR3 has 15 residues. In germline, CDR1 is SNHLY, CDR2 FYNNEI. The V end was cut by 7 bases, the J end by 0 bases, with 15 bases between. CDR3 region: CASTPRGGMNTEAFF. The CDR3 nucleotides read TGTGCCAGCACCCCCCGCGGGGGCATGAACACTGAAGCTTTCTTT.

V and J are TRBV21-1 and TRBJ2-7. TRBV21-1 is tagged as a pseudogene. The CDR3 has 14 amino acids. CDR3 loop: CASSKVGAGDEQYF. DNA for the CDR3: TGTGCCAGCAGCAAAGTAGGGGCGGGCGACGAGCAGTACTTC.

This clone was detected once. The rearrangement uses TRBV10-3 and TRBJ2-5, with 12 bases matching TRBD2. CDR3 length: 16 amino acids. Germline V CDR1 and CDR2: ENHRY, SYGVKD. After removal of 3 bases from V and 7 bases from J, the junction contained 9 bases not matched to a gene. The CDR3 loop reads CAISDFASGRVGTQYF. Written as DNA, the CDR3 is TGTGCCATCAGTGATTTTGCTAGCGGGAGGGTGGGGACCCAGTACTTC.

A single count supports this clone. The chain uses TRBV10-3 and TRBJ2-7, with a possible D match to TRBD2 (6 bases). The V gene's germline CDR1 is ENHRY and CDR2 SYGVKD. The CDR3 loop spans 11 amino acids. Trimming shortened V by 4 bases and J by 8 bases, and 9 bases separated the two germline ends. The CDR3 loop reads CAISGGGQQYF. The DNA for the CDR3 is TGTGCCATCAGTGGTGGAGGGCAGCAGTACTTC.

This clone was found a few times. The rearrangement uses TRBV11-1 and TRBJ2-7; D uncertain. Germline V gives CDR1 SGHAT, CDR2 FQDESV (reference sequence). The V end lost 5 bases, the J end lost 6 bases, and 26 bases lay between the germline ends. The CDR3 spans 17 residues. The CDR3, as DNA: TGTGCCAGCAGCCCCAGGAAGGTGAGGAATTTAGTGAGCGAGCAGTACTTC. It codes for CASSPRKVRNLVSEQYF.

This chain links TRBV28 with TRBJ1-2; 10 nucleotides match TRBD1. This CDR3 has 13 residues. Germline V gene sequence: CDR1 MDHEN, CDR2 SYDVKM. The V gene end was trimmed by 5 bases and the J gene end by 7 bases; junction bases not matched to a gene: 4. This chain's CDR3 is CASSDRGLSGYTF. The CDR3 DNA follows: TGTGCCAGCAGTGACAGGGGGCTGAGTGGCTACACCTTC.

This clone was seen more than once but under ten times. The chain combines TRBV29-1 with TRBJ2-7; perhaps D is TRBD1 or TRBD2 (5 bases each). The CDR3 totals 13 residues. Trimming stripped 3 bases from V and 0 bases from J, with 9 bases between. Germline-derived CDR1 and CDR2 are SQVTM and ANQGSEA. CDR3 loop: CSVEWGTSYEQYF. In DNA, the CDR3 is TGCAGCGTTGAGTGGGGGACCTCCTACGAGCAGTACTTC.

V usage is TRBV7-3 and J usage is TRBJ2-1; 7 bases are a match to TRBD2. Germline V lookup: CDR1 SGHTA, CDR2 FQGTGA. This CDR3 has 22 amino acids. Trimming at V came to 0 bases and at J to 0 bases, leaving 20 bases not matched to a gene. CDR3 in DNA: TGTGCCAGCAGCTTAACCACTCTGGCGGGAGTCGGCTTTCAAAGCTCCTACAATGAGCAGTTCTTC. Amino acid sequence: CASSLTTLAGVGFQSSYNEQFF.

The V and J genes are TRBV19 and TRBJ2-1; D unclear. The CDR3 covers 14 residues. CDR1 and CDR2 (germline): LNHDA, SQIVND (reference sequence). V shed 5 bases and J shed 1 base, with 9 bases lying between them. As DNA, the CDR3 is TGTGCCAGTAGTCTTCAGAAATCCTACAATGAGCAGTTCTTC. Amino acid sequence: CASSLQKSYNEQFF.

The chain recombines TRBV5-1 with TRBJ2-7, with D possibly being TRBD1 or TRBD2 (5 bases each). The V and J ends lost 1 base and 3 bases respectively, with 14 bases between them. This CDR3 has 15 residues. Germline V gene lookup returns CDR1 SGHRS and CDR2 YFSETQ. CDR3 sequence: CASSLTAGTLYEQYF. The CDR3 DNA is TGCGCCAGCAGCTTGACCGCAGGGACCCTCTACGAGCAGTACTTC.

The rearrangement links TRBV30 to TRBJ1-5; tentatively, D is TRBD1 (5 bases). The CDR3 totals 13 residues. The germline CDR1 and CDR2 sequences are GTSNPN and SVGIG (reference sequence). The germline V and J ends were trimmed by 1 base and 6 bases, with 10 bases remaining between them. The CDR3 DNA reads as TGTGCCTGGAGTGGGGGCGGAGGTCAGCCCCAGCATTTT. Translating gives CAWSGGGGQPQHF.

The chain combines TRBV28 with TRBJ2-4; D gene uncertain. The germline gives CDR1 MDHEN, CDR2 SYDVKM. The V end lost 6 bases, the J end lost 5 bases, and 5 bases lay between the germline ends. The CDR3 covers 11 residues. This CDR3 is CASRWENIQYF. In nucleotides, the CDR3 is TGTGCCAGCAGATGGGAAAACATTCAGTACTTC.

This rearrangement joins TRBV2 to TRBJ1-1, with TRBD1 identical over 7 bases. The V gene end was trimmed by 6 bases and the J gene end by 0 bases; junction bases not matched to a gene: 4. CDR3 length: 14 residues. Germline lookup yields CDR1 SNHLY and CDR2 FYNNEI. The DNA of the CDR3 is TGTGCCAGCAGGGCGGGACAGTTGAACACTGAAGCTTTCTTT. It encodes CASRAGQLNTEAFF.

This chain joins TRBV6-6 and TRBJ2-5, with TRBD2 matching 8 bases. The germline CDR1 and CDR2 sequences are MNHNY and SVGAGI (reference sequence). CDR3 length: 14 residues. V dropped 6 bases and J dropped 6; count of bases not matched to a gene: 9. CDR3 residues: CASRVAGREKTQYF. The CDR3 region has the DNA TGTGCCAGCAGAGTAGCGGGAAGGGAGAAGACCCAGTACTTC.